This T cell receptor beta chain was profiled in a study of shared clonotypes between healthy human individuals. General observations from the study: Non-shared clonotypes showed lower generation probabilities than clonotypes common to all four donors.

Profiled with immunoSEQ multiplex PCR; TCRdb holds only in-frame clones, not every one. This table has hundreds of thousands of clones, nearly 97% appearing once. Germline CDR1 is SNHLY and CDR2 is FYNNEI. Deletions cut 4 bases from V and 3 bases from J, with 22 bases between. The CDR3 has 18 amino acids. In regard to this clone: The antigen is unknown.

CD8 cells regarded as naive lacked CD45RO, were positively chosen for CCR7, and omitted terminally differentiated effector memory CD45RA+ cells. The receptor's source is a woman aged 25 to 39 in good health. The sequenced material came from naive CD8+ T cells sorted from blood. The gene calls are TRBV2 and TRBJ2-1; D not resolved. The CDR3 spells CASSGSLKTVVDYNEQFF. The DNA for the CDR3 is TGTGCCAGCAGTGGAAGCCTAAAAACAGTGGTGGACTACAATGAGCAGTTCTTC.